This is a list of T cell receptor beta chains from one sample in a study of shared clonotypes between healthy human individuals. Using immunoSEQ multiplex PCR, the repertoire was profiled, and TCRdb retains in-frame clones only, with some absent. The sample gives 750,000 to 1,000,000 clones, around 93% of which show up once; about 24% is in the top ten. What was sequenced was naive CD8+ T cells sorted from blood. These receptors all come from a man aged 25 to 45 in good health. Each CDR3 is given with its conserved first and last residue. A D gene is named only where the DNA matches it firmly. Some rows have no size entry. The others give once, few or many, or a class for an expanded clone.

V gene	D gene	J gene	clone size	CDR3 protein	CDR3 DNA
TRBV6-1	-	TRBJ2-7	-	CASSAYYEQYF	TGTGCCAGCAGTGCGTACTACGAGCAGTACTTC
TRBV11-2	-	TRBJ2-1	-	CASSLGAGSYNEQFF	TGTGCCAGCAGCTTAGGAGCGGGTAGCTACAATGAGCAGTTCTTC
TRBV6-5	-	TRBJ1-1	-	CASSYSQGMNTEAFF	TGTGCCAGCAGTTACTCTCAGGGGATGAACACTGAAGCTTTCTTT
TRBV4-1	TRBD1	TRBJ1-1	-	CASSSTTGGIFVDTEAFF	TGCGCCAGCAGCTCTACGACAGGGGGGATATTTGTCGACACTGAAGCTTTCTTT
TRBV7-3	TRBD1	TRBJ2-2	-	CASSPGQGVGELFF	TGTGCCAGCAGCCCCGGACAGGGTGTAGGGGAGCTGTTTTTT
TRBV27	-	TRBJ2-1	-	CASSPTGTPYNEQFF	TGTGCCAGCAGTCCCACCGGGACGCCCTACAATGAGCAGTTCTTC
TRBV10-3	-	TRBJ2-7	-	CAIKFTGDSYEQYF	TGTGCCATCAAATTCACGGGAGACTCCTACGAGCAGTACTTC
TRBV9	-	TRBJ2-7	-	CASSVGGSLEFYEQYF	TGTGCCAGCAGCGTAGGGGGTAGCCTTGAATTCTACGAGCAGTACTTC
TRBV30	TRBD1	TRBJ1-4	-	CAWSPDTGGPNEKLFF	TGTGCCTGGAGTCCGGATACAGGGGGACCTAATGAAAAACTGTTTTTT
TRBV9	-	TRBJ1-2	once	CASSVSGGYGYTF	TGTGCCAGCAGCGTTTCTGGGGGCTATGGCTACACCTTC
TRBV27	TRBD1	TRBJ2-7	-	CASSPTGGYEQYF	TGTGCCAGCAGTCCCACAGGGGGTTACGAGCAGTACTTC
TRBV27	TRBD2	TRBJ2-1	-	CASSDTGTRWGNEQFF	TGTGCCAGCAGCGATACCGGGACTAGGTGGGGAAATGAGCAGTTCTTC
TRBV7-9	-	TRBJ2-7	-	CASMLLAISYEQYF	TGTGCCAGCATGCTATTAGCGATCTCCTACGAGCAGTACTTC
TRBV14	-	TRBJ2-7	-	CASSHGLTSITYEQYF	TGTGCCAGCAGCCATGGTCTTACGTCGATCACCTACGAGCAGTACTTC
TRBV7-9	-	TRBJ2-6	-	CASSQTGTGPGANVLTF	TGTGCCAGCAGCCAGACGGGCACAGGGCCTGGGGCCAACGTCCTGACTTTC
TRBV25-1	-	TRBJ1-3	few	CASSDLGLADTIYF	TGTGCCAGCAGTGACTTAGGACTTGCGGACACCATATATTTT
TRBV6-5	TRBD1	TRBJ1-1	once	CASSSHGDSEAFF	TGTGCCAGCAGTTCTCACGGGGACAGTGAAGCTTTCTTT